This T cell receptor beta chain is from a study of blood T cell repertoires in COVID-19. Assay used: immunoSEQ multiplex PCR; TCRdb lists only in-frame clones, some missing. The data contain 400,000 to 450,000 clones, around 89% of them singletons. Participants had their cohort set by participant-reported clinical history. The specimen sequenced was PBMCs or T cells enriched from blood (not recorded which). The TCR was taken from a man aged 30-40 years who had recovered from COVID-19.

The CDR3 coding sequence is TGCGCCAGCAGCCAAGATGGGTTGGAGGGAAAGCCCCAGCATTTT. Translation gives CASSQDGLEGKPQHF. The chain links TRBV4-1 to TRBJ1-5; D is unresolved. The CDR3 has 15 amino acids. V lost 0 bases and J 8 bases, leaving 14 bases between the germline ends. CDR1 is MGHRA, CDR2 YSYEKL, per germline.